This T cell receptor beta chain came from a study of CD8+ T cells in alopecia areata. RNA was isolated and reverse transcribed to cDNA, the sequencing template. The table came from immunoSEQ multiplex PCR; TCRdb's copy has only in-frame clones and leaves some out. The sample holds fewer than 200,000 clones, about 60% seen once. Study findings and constraints: Greater clonality was observed in lesional scalp samples, especially alopecia totalis/universalis, versus normal scalp. TCR sharing across patients was less clear than in mice, possibly HLA-related. When scalp samples are sequenced, resident alphabeta T cells of normal skin are also captured.

The germline V gene has CDR1 GTSNPN and CDR2 SVGIG (reference sequence). The CDR3 contains 15 residues. The trim removed 1 base at V and 2 bases at J, leaving 5 bases unmatched. Of note for this clone: The target antigen is unknown.

The TCR was taken from a human donor with alopecia areata. This chain connects TRBV30 to TRBJ2-7; 10 bases are shared with TRBD1. Sequences were derived from CD4+ T cells sorted from blood, sampled at week 0. CDR3 coding DNA: TGTGCCTGGAGTGATATGGGACAGGGGACCTACGAGCAGTACTTC. It specifies CAWSDMGQGTYEQYF.